What follows is one T cell receptor beta chain and its context. Trimming removed 5 bases from V and 9 bases from J, with 29 bases in between. Germline lookup yields CDR1 SGHTA and CDR2 FQGNSA. The CDR3 length is 19 residues. Method: immunoSEQ multiplex PCR; TCRdb's copy keeps in-frame clones and lacks some. The table has approximately 15,000 clones, approximately 80% seen once. The sample originates from a study of blood T cell repertoires in COVID-19. This receptor was taken from a human donor in a cohort sampled during active COVID-19. The chain employs TRBV7-2 and TRBJ1-6, with D possibly TRBD1 on 6 matching bases. Sequences were obtained from peripheral blood. CDR3 amino acids: CASSLEGVKLSKKRSPLHF. The CDR3 DNA follows: TGTGCCAGCAGCCTCGAGGGGGTCAAGCTCTCTAAAAAGCGTTCACCCCTCCACTTT.